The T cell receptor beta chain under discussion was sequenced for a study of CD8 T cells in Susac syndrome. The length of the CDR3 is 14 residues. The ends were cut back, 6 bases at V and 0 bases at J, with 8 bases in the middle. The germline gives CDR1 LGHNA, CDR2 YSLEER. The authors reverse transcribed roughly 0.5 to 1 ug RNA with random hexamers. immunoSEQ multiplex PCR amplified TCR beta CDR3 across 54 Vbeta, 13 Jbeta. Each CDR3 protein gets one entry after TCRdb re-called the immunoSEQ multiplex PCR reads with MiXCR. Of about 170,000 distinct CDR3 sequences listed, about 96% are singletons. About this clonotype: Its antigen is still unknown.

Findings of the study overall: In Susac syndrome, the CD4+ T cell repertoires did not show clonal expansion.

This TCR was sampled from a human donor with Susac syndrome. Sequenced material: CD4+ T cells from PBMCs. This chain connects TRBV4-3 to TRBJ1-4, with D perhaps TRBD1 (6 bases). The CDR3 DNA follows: TGCGCCAGCAGTCCAGGGGCAACTAATGAAAAACTGTTTTTT. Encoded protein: CASSPGATNEKLFF.